Below are 30 T cell receptor beta chains sequenced from a single sample in a study of blood T cell repertoires in COVID-19 (dated by TCRdb to the early 2020s). Library method: the immunoSEQ multiplex PCR assay. The immuneACCESS repertoire file appears here via TCRdb, limited to in-frame rearrangements. These files lack a portion of the clones; in checked studies, under half of the deficit traces to unresolved V genes, and the cause of the others is not known. The sample contains 95,000 or so clones, over 70% of them found a single time. The top ten constitute approximately 23% of the sample. The sequenced sample was peripheral blood. The receptors originated from a man at least 80 years old with active or convalescent COVID-19.

This clone was seen a few times. The rearrangement joins TRBV19 to TRBJ2-1; 10 nucleotides match TRBD2. This CDR3 is built from 14 residues. The V and J ends lost 6 bases and 9 bases, in that order; junction bases with no gene match: 8. CDR1 and CDR2 (germline): LNHDA, SQIVND (reference sequence). The CDR3 here is CASRISGGFGEQFF. As DNA, the CDR3 is TGTGCCAGTAGAATTAGCGGGGGGTTCGGTGAGCAGTTCTTC.

The chain carries TRBV3-1 (or the pseudogene TRBV3-2) and TRBJ1-1; D gene unclear. Germline V gene sequence: CDR1 LGHDT, CDR2 YNNKEL (reference sequence). The CDR3 contains 13 residues. Between the trimmed V and J ends, which lost 2 bases and 3 bases, there was a span of 7 bases. The CDR3 loop is CASSQPPDTEAFF. In DNA, the CDR3 is TGTGCCAGCAGCCAACCACCAGACACTGAAGCTTTCTTT.

This clone was recorded a few times. The chain couples TRBV7-9 to TRBJ1-2; 8 bases map to TRBD1. The V gene's germline CDR1 is SEHNR and CDR2 FQNEAQ (reference sequence). CDR3 length equals 15 residues. V shed 5 bases and J 0 bases; nucleotides not matched to a gene: 5. The CDR3 loop reads CASSPWTGTNYGYTF. CDR3 bases: TGTGCCAGCAGCCCGTGGACAGGGACTAACTATGGCTACACCTTC.

The chain is built from TRBV9 and TRBJ2-2; D is possibly TRBD1 (6 bases). This CDR3 is 16 amino acids long. CDR1 and CDR2 from the germline V gene are SGDLS and YYNGEE. Trimming removed 3 bases at V and 6 bases at J, with 18 bases between. The CDR3 spells CASSANAGTKAGELFF. As DNA, the CDR3 is TGTGCCAGCAGCGCTAACGCCGGGACAAAGGCCGGGGAGCTGTTTTTT.

The V call is TRBV7-9, the J call TRBJ1-6; 9 bases map to TRBD1. Germline V gene data show CDR1 as SEHNR and CDR2 as FQNEAQ (reference sequence). The CDR3 totals 14 residues. V lost 5 bases, J lost 9 bases, and 5 bases stayed unmatched. The CDR3 region has the DNA TGTGCCAGCAGCAGGACAGGGGAGGGTTCACCCCTCCACTTT. It encodes CASSRTGEGSPLHF.

This chain connects TRBV19 to TRBJ2-1, with TRBD1 matching over 8 bases. Germline loops: CDR1 LNHDA, CDR2 SQIVND (reference sequence). The CDR3 is 14 amino acids. With 5 bases clipped from V and 4 bases from J, the junction kept 4 bases outside the gene matches. CDR3 in amino acids: CASSSWTGYNEQFF. The CDR3 DNA reads TGTGCCAGTAGTTCCTGGACAGGGTACAATGAGCAGTTCTTC.

This clone was seen once. This chain links TRBV5-1 with TRBJ1-6; D is uncertain. V was clipped by 4 bases and J by 5 bases, with 13 bases between them. The CDR3 loop spans 15 amino acids. The germline V gene encodes CDR1 SGHRS and CDR2 YFSETQ. The CDR3 reads CASSSRPGDNSPLHF. Here the CDR3 DNA reads TGCGCCAGCAGCAGTCGGCCAGGCGATAATTCACCCCTCCACTTT.

The rearrangement links TRBV7-2 to TRBJ2-3; D might be TRBD2 (6 bases). V lost 0 bases and J lost 3, with 7 bases in between. CDR3 length: 14 amino acids. Germline V gene sequence: CDR1 SGHTA, CDR2 FQGNSA. The CDR3 coding sequence is TGTGCCAGCAGCTTAGCGGGGGGTACAGATACGCAGTATTTT. It encodes CASSLAGGTDTQYF.

The chain has TRBV28 and TRBJ1-2; TRBD1 agrees at 8 bases. The CDR3 has 18 amino acids. Germline trimming cut 5 bases from V and 0 bases from J; bases unmatched to any gene: 14. The germline V gene encodes CDR1 MDHEN and CDR2 SYDVKM. In nucleotides, the CDR3 is TGTGCCAGCAGTCCCCCCTGGCAGGGGGCGCGTTCTAACTATGGCTACACCTTC. Amino acid sequence: CASSPPWQGARSNYGYTF.

The rearrangement joins TRBV5-4 to TRBJ2-3; 9 bases are a match to TRBD1. This CDR3 contains 15 residues. Germline lookup yields CDR1 SGHNT and CDR2 YYREEE (reference sequence). The V gene end was trimmed by 7 bases and the J gene end by 3 bases; junction bases not matched to a gene: 9. DNA for the CDR3: TGTGCCAGCGCAACGACAGGGGGATTGACAGATACGCAGTATTTT. Translated, it gives CASATTGGLTDTQYF. Full variable domain (missing parts from reference TRBV5-4 and TRBJ2-3): ETGVTQSPTHLIKTRGQQVTLRCSSQSGHNTVSWYQQALGQGPQFIFQYYREEENGRGNFPPRFSGLQFPNYSSELNVNALELDDSALYLCASATTGGLTDTQYFGPGTRLTVL.

This sequence joins TRBV3-1 (or the pseudogene TRBV3-2) and TRBJ2-1, with 8 bases that match TRBD1. V dropped 0 bases and J dropped 2; count of bases not matched to a gene: 3. The CDR3 has 16 amino acids. CDR1 is LGHDT, CDR2 YNNKEL, per germline (reference sequence). The CDR3 spells CASSQEAGGAYNEQFF. The CDR3 DNA follows: TGTGCCAGCAGCCAAGAGGCAGGGGGCGCCTACAATGAGCAGTTCTTC.

In nucleotides, the CDR3 is TGCGCCAGCAGTGAGTCGGGGGGTCTGGGGAATGAGCAGTTCTTC. It specifies CASSESGGLGNEQFF. The V and J genes are TRBV10-1 and TRBJ2-1, with a tentative D call TRBD2 (6 bases). Germline V lookup: CDR1 WNHNN, CDR2 SYGVQD (reference sequence). The V end was cut by 0 bases, the J end by 7 bases, with 13 bases between. The CDR3 totals 15 residues.

The CDR3 DNA reads TGTGCCAGCAGCCCCGGACAGGTTAATGAAAAACTGTTTTTT. This translates into CASSPGQVNEKLFF. This rearrangement joins TRBV3-1 (or the pseudogene TRBV3-2) to TRBJ1-4; the match to TRBD1 covers 7 bases. Germline values: CDR1 LGHDT, CDR2 YNNKEL (reference sequence). The length of the CDR3 is 14 residues. Losses at the gene ends were 4 bases for V and 4 bases for J; bases not matched to a gene: 3.

J is TRBJ2-3 and V is TRBV5-1; the match to TRBD1 covers 8 bases. Germline CDR1 SGHRS, CDR2 YFSETQ. The CDR3 extends over 14 amino acids. The V and J ends lost 4 bases and 5 bases, in that order; junction bases with no gene match: 6. CDR3 bases: TGCGCCAGCAGCCTGGACAGGGAAGGAGATACGCAGTATTTT. Its protein product is CASSLDREGDTQYF.

The V call is TRBV7-9, the J call TRBJ2-2; 8 nucleotides agree with TRBD1. The germline V gene has CDR1 SEHNR and CDR2 FQNEAQ (reference sequence). The CDR3 is 16 residues long. J lost 3 bases, V lost 3 bases, and 6 bases had no gene match. In DNA form, the CDR3 reads TGTGCCAGCAGCTTCCCTCAGGGGGCCGACACCGGGGAGCTGTTTTTT. Protein sequence: CASSFPQGADTGELFF. Complete variable domain (other parts from reference TRBV7-9 and TRBJ2-2): DTGVSQNPRHKITKRGQNVTFRCDPISEHNRLYWYRQTLGQGPEFLTYFQNEAQLEKSRLLSDRFSAERPKGSFSTLEIQRTEQGDSAMYLCASSFPQGADTGELFFGEGSRLTVL.

The chain is built from TRBV3-1 (or the pseudogene TRBV3-2) and TRBJ2-1; TRBD1 matches at 7 bases. The trim removed 2 bases at V and 7 bases at J, leaving 2 bases unmatched. The germline CDR1 and CDR2 sequences are LGHDT and YNNKEL (reference sequence). The CDR3 is 13 residues long. The CDR3, as DNA: TGTGCCAGCAGCCAATACAGGGGAAATGAGCAGTTCTTC. Its protein product is CASSQYRGNEQFF.

This clone has just one count. This chain uses TRBV4-1 with TRBJ1-2; D uncertain. The CDR3 spans 13 residues. Germline lookup yields CDR1 MGHRA and CDR2 YSYEKL. The V and J ends lost 4 bases and 3 bases respectively, with 9 bases between them. In DNA, the CDR3 is TGCGCCAGCAGCCCCCCATCGGACTATGGCTACACCTTC. Its protein is CASSPPSDYGYTF.

This chain joins TRBV28 and TRBJ1-4; TRBD1 matches at 9 bases. The V gene's germline CDR1 is MDHEN and CDR2 SYDVKM. V trimming: 4 bases; J trimming: 7 bases; junction bases outside the gene matches: 10. The CDR3 contains 16 residues. CDR3 in DNA: TGTGCCAGCAGTTACCAAACAGGGGGCCCAGGTGAAAAACTGTTTTTT. Translating gives CASSYQTGGPGEKLFF. Full variable domain (outside the CDR3, taken from reference TRBV28 and TRBJ1-4): DVKVTQSSRYLVKRTGEKVFLECVQDMDHENMFWYRQDPGLGLRLIYFSYDVKMKEKGDIPEGYSVSREKKERFSLILESASTNQTSMYLCASSYQTGGPGEKLFFGSGTQLSVL.

This rearrangement joins TRBV11-2 to TRBJ2-3; 7 bases are shared with TRBD1. V lost 6 bases, J lost 2 bases, and 8 bases stayed unmatched. This CDR3 is built from 15 residues. Germline CDR1 and CDR2: SGHAT and FQNNGV. As DNA, the CDR3 is TGTGCCAGCAGGCCGGGACAGAGCTACACAGATACGCAGTATTTT. Translation: CASRPGQSYTDTQYF.

This clone was seen ten or more times. The same CDR3 arises from other DNA sequences in this sample as well. The rearrangement uses TRBV6-1 and TRBJ1-4, with 8 bases identical to TRBD1. Germline V lookup: CDR1 MNHNS, CDR2 SASEGT. The ends lost 0 bases at V and 7 bases at J; junction bases unmatched: 7. The CDR3 totals 16 residues. The CDR3 spells CASSEAPGTGGEKLFF. The CDR3 DNA reads as TGTGCCAGCAGTGAAGCCCCCGGGACAGGCGGTGAAAAACTGTTTTTT.

The chain combines TRBV18 with TRBJ2-3; 9 bases fit TRBD2. The V and J ends lost 3 bases and 0 bases, in that order; junction bases with no gene match: 4. From germline, CDR1 is KGHSH and CDR2 LQKENI. The CDR3 runs to 16 residues. The CDR3 nucleotides are TGTGCCAGCTCACCGTTGCGGGGGGGGAGCACAGATACGCAGTATTTT. It translates to CASSPLRGGSTDTQYF.

This chain links TRBV7-8 with TRBJ1-4; TRBD1 matches at 9 bases. The length of the CDR3 is 15 residues. J gave up 6 bases and V 6 bases, and 8 bases lay outside the gene matches. The germline V gene has CDR1 SGHVS and CDR2 FQNEAQ. CDR3 DNA sequence: TGTGCCAGCAGTCCTGTGGGACAGGGCTATGAAAAACTGTTTTTT. Its protein product is CASSPVGQGYEKLFF.

The rearrangement links TRBV5-1 to TRBJ1-4; D may be TRBD1 (5 bases). The CDR3 length is 17 residues. V was pared by 3 bases and J by 7 bases, with 22 bases between. Germline V gene data show CDR1 as SGHRS and CDR2 as YFSETQ. CDR3 DNA sequence: TGCGCCAGCAGCTCGCACTCCATGGCAGGGTCAAGTGAAAAACTGTTTTTT. Its translation is CASSSHSMAGSSEKLFF. The full variable domain, rest sourced from reference TRBV5-1 and TRBJ1-4, is KAGVTQTPRYLIKTRGQQVTLSCSPISGHRSVSWYQQTPGQGLQFLFEYFSETQRNKGNFPGRFSGRQFSNSRSEMNVSTLELGDSALYLCASSSHSMAGSSEKLFFGSGTQLSVL.

As for this clone: An end of the junction differs from the germline gene, which may be a read error. The chain's CDR3 is CESRRNTEAFF. As DNA, the CDR3 is TGCGAAAGCCGGAGGAACACTGAAGCTTTCTTT. The chain couples TRBV10-3 to TRBJ1-1, with D unresolved. Per the germline V gene, CDR1 is ENHRY and CDR2 is SYGVKD. CDR3 size: 11 residues.

This chain links TRBV4-3 with TRBJ2-2; D possibly corresponds to TRBD2 (6 bases). Germline assignment: CDR1 LGHNA and CDR2 YSLEER. The germline V and J ends were trimmed by 0 bases and 0 bases, with 8 bases remaining between them. CDR3 length equals 16 residues. The DNA of the CDR3 is TGCGCCAGCAGCCAAGATCGGAGGGCGAACACCGGGGAGCTGTTTTTT. As protein: CASSQDRRANTGELFF.

V usage is TRBV12-5 and J usage is TRBJ1-5; no clear D gene. Deletions cut 2 bases from V and 0 bases from J, with 5 bases between. CDR1 LGHNT and CDR2 FRNRAP come from the germline V gene. The CDR3 spans 14 residues. CDR3 region: CASGLPGSNQPQHF. The DNA for the CDR3 is TGTGCTAGTGGTTTGCCCGGTAGCAATCAGCCCCAGCATTTT.

The chain joins TRBV6-5 to TRBJ2-5, with TRBD2 identical over 8 bases. The germline V gene has CDR1 MNHEY and CDR2 SVGAGI. The CDR3 has 16 residues. The junction had 9 bases not matched to a gene; V was cut back by 2 bases and J by 4 bases. The CDR3 DNA reads TGTGCCAGCAGTTACAGAACGGGGGGGTACCGAGAGACCCAGTACTTC. As protein: CASSYRTGGYRETQYF.

Concerning this clone: A junction end diverges from the germline sequence, so it may reflect a read error. The rearrangement links TRBV5-6 to TRBJ2-3; TRBD1 might be the D (5 bases). Per germline, CDR1 SGHDT and CDR2 YYEEEE. CDR3 length equals 16 residues. CDR3 region: CTSSPEGVSHPDTQYF. CDR3 nucleotides: TGTACCAGCAGCCCTGAAGGGGTCTCCCACCCAGATACGCAGTATTTT.

The V call is TRBV3-1 (or the pseudogene TRBV3-2), the J call TRBJ1-5; D call uncertain. Per the germline V gene, CDR1 is LGHDT and CDR2 is YNNKEL (reference sequence). Trimming took 2 bases from V and 4 from J, leaving 9 bases between them. The CDR3 spans 14 residues. The CDR3 nucleotides read TGTGCCAGCAGCCAAAGATTGAGTAATCAGCCCCAGCATTTT. Encoded protein: CASSQRLSNQPQHF.

The CDR3 is CASSLSPGLETQYF. In DNA form, the CDR3 reads TGTGCCAGCAGTTTATCCCCAGGTTTGGAGACCCAGTACTTC. The chain recombines TRBV27 with TRBJ2-5, with D uncertain. Germline V gene sequence: CDR1 MNHEY, CDR2 SMNVEV (reference sequence). The CDR3 loop spans 14 amino acids. V lost 0 bases, J lost 5 bases, and 10 bases lay in between.